The 17 T cell receptor beta chains below were found in one sample sequenced in a study of cytomegalovirus exposure and HLA in healthy donors. Primers for the PCR totalled 60 Vbeta and 13 Jbeta. Libraries were prepared by immunoSEQ multiplex PCR; TCRdb keeps only in-frame clonotypes and omits some of them. The sample shows roughly 150,000 clones, roughly 80% of them seen only once. Sequencing was done on a sample of PBMCs. The receptor set was obtained from a man aged 40-55 years in good health and CMV-seronegative.

The J gene is TRBJ1-3, the V gene TRBV19; no reliable D call. V was trimmed by 5 bases and J by 0 bases, leaving 17 bases between them. The CDR3 spans 17 residues. Germline loops: CDR1 LNHDA, CDR2 SQIVND (reference sequence). The CDR3 sequence: CASSPGGWTNSGNTIYF. The CDR3 nucleotides are TGTGCCAGTAGTCCGGGAGGGTGGACCAACTCTGGAAACACCATATATTTT.

The chain links TRBV7-6 to TRBJ2-1; 9 bases line up with TRBD1. The CDR3 covers 15 residues. Trimming at V came to 5 bases and at J to 3 bases, leaving 5 bases not matched to a gene. The germline gives CDR1 SGHVS, CDR2 FNYEAQ. The CDR3 spells CASSAGQGSYNEQFF. The CDR3 DNA follows: TGTGCCAGCAGCGCCGGACAGGGGAGCTACAATGAGCAGTTCTTC.

The chain carries TRBV6-4 and TRBJ2-2; D might be TRBD2 (5 bases). Deletions cut 3 bases from V and 7 bases from J, with 12 bases between. Per the germline V gene, CDR1 is MRHNA and CDR2 is SNTAGT. The CDR3 has 14 amino acids. The CDR3 nucleotides read TGTGCCAGCAGTGAACAAGCGGCGGTCGGGGAGCTGTTTTTT. This translates into CASSEQAAVGELFF.

CDR3 residues: CASNTPGTDTQYF. The DNA for the CDR3 is TGTGCCAGCAACACACCGGGGACAGATACGCAGTATTTT. The chain has TRBV6-5 and TRBJ2-3, with D tentatively TRBD2 (5 bases). This CDR3 is 13 amino acids long. Germline lookup yields CDR1 MNHEY and CDR2 SVGAGI. V shed 7 bases and J shed 3 bases, with 11 bases lying between them.

The V gene is TRBV28, the J gene TRBJ2-1, with 8 bases aligning to TRBD2. Per germline, CDR1 MDHEN and CDR2 SYDVKM. V dropped 7 bases and J dropped 8; count of bases not matched to a gene: 7. The CDR3 spans 13 residues. The CDR3 DNA is TGTGCCAGCATCGGGACTAGTGTTTATGAGCAGTTCTTC. Its protein product is CASIGTSVYEQFF. Looking up the rest from reference TRBV28 and TRBJ2-1 gives the full variable domain: DVKVTQSSRYLVKRTGEKVFLECVQDMDHENMFWYRQDPGLGLRLIYFSYDVKMKEKGDIPEGYSVSREKKERFSLILESASTNQTSMYLCASIGTSVYEQFFGPGTRLTVL.

V is TRBV5-1 and J is TRBJ2-5, with 8 bases identical to TRBD1. The V segment lost 0 bases and the J segment 3 bases; nucleotides outside the gene matches: 1. CDR3 length: 14 amino acids. Germline V gene lookup returns CDR1 SGHRS and CDR2 YFSETQ. The CDR3 region is CASSLGQGKETQYF. The CDR3 bases are TGCGCCAGCAGCTTGGGACAGGGGAAAGAGACCCAGTACTTC.

CDR3 nucleotides: TGTGCCAGCAGCTCACCGGGACAGGGGGCGTACGAGCAGTACTTC. This codes for CASSSPGQGAYEQYF. The rearrangement links TRBV7-6 to TRBJ2-7; 12 bases map to TRBD1. CDR1 and CDR2 from the germline V gene are SGHVS and FNYEAQ. V gave up 4 bases and J gave up 4 bases; unmatched junction bases: 5. This CDR3 has 15 amino acids. Based on the CDR3 plus reference TRBV7-6 and TRBJ2-7, the full variable domain is GAGVSQSPRYKVTKRGQDVALRCDPISGHVSLYWYRQALGQGPEFLTYFNYEAQQDKSGLPNDRFSAERPEGSISTLTIQRTEQRDSAMYRCASSSPGQGAYEQYFGPGTRLTVT.

V and J are TRBV25-1 and TRBJ2-7; D is undetermined. CDR1 and CDR2 (germline): MGHDK, SYGVNS. Trimming stripped 3 bases from V and 3 bases from J, with 6 bases between. The CDR3 has 12 amino acids. The CDR3 sequence is CASSDLFYEQYF. CDR3 sequence (DNA): TGTGCCAGCAGTGACCTTTTCTACGAGCAGTACTTC.

This clone was found once. CDR3 sequence reads: CASRQQDIGEAFF. The CDR3 coding sequence is TGTGCCAGCAGGCAACAGGATATCGGTGAAGCTTTCTTT. The rearrangement joins TRBV6-5 to TRBJ1-1, with TRBD1 as a possible D gene (5 bases). CDR1 is MNHEY and CDR2 is SVGAGI in the germline V gene. Trimming cost V 6 bases and J 7 bases, with 15 bases left between them. The CDR3 covers 13 residues.

V usage is TRBV19 and J usage is TRBJ2-5, with D maybe TRBD1 (6 bases). Trimming left V 3 bases short and J 7 bases short, with 18 bases between. CDR3 length equals 15 residues. Germline V gene lookup returns CDR1 LNHDA and CDR2 SQIVND (reference sequence). CDR3 in amino acids: CASSINNRVSATQYF. The CDR3 coding sequence is TGTGCCAGTAGTATCAACAACAGGGTTTCGGCGACCCAGTACTTC.

V is TRBV5-1 and J is TRBJ1-2, with TRBD1 matching over 8 bases. Germline lookup yields CDR1 SGHRS and CDR2 YFSETQ. CDR3 length equals 14 residues. Trimming at V came to 4 bases and at J to 2 bases, leaving 4 bases not matched to a gene. The CDR3: CASSLRTGNYGYTF. CDR3 bases: TGCGCCAGCAGCCTCAGGACAGGGAACTATGGCTACACCTTC.

This chain connects TRBV5-6 to TRBJ2-7; 11 bases line up with TRBD2. Germline V gives CDR1 SGHDT, CDR2 YYEEEE. The V gene end was trimmed by 0 bases and the J gene end by 12 bases; junction bases not matched to a gene: 8. The CDR3 is 14 amino acids. CDR3 sequence: CASSLAVAGGPSYF. DNA of the CDR3: TGTGCCAGCAGCTTGGCGGTAGCGGGAGGGCCTTCGTACTTC.

In its sample, this clone was seen a few times. The chain recombines TRBV5-4 with TRBJ1-1, with TRBD1 matching 10 bases. With 2 bases clipped from V and 0 bases from J, the junction kept 4 bases outside the gene matches. Per germline, CDR1 SGHNT and CDR2 YYREEE (reference sequence). There are 16 residues in the CDR3. The CDR3 bases are TGTGCCAGCAGCTTAGGACAGGGGGTCTTGAACACTGAAGCTTTCTTT. The encoded protein is CASSLGQGVLNTEAFF.

The CDR3, as DNA: TGTGCCAGCAGTTTTGACAGGGAGACTGAAGCTTTCTTT. Protein: CASSFDRETEAFF. J is TRBJ1-1 and V is TRBV25-1; 7 bases map to TRBD1. Germline V gives CDR1 MGHDK, CDR2 SYGVNS. The V gene end was trimmed by 5 bases and the J gene end by 5 bases; junction bases not matched to a gene: 5. The CDR3 runs 13 residues.

The rearrangement joins TRBV19 to TRBJ1-2; D perhaps matches TRBD1 (6 bases). The CDR3 is 14 residues long. Germline V gene data show CDR1 as LNHDA and CDR2 as SQIVND (reference sequence). Trimming cost V 5 bases and J 2 bases, with 12 bases left between them. CDR3 bases: TGTGCCAGTAGTCGCCGGGACACAAACTATGGCTACACCTTC. This sequence encodes CASSRRDTNYGYTF.

For the CDR3, the DNA is TGTGCCAGTAGCTTCCGAACACCCCCCAGGGGGCAAGGAAACACCATATATTTT. Translation: CASSFRTPPRGQGNTIYF. The J gene is TRBJ1-3, the V gene TRBV19; 8 bases line up with TRBD1. The CDR3 totals 18 residues. V shed 6 bases and J 4 bases; nucleotides not matched to a gene: 17. Germline V CDR1 and CDR2: LNHDA, SQIVND (reference sequence).

The genes are TRBV10-3 and TRBJ2-1, with D possibly TRBD2 on 5 matching bases. CDR3 length: 16 amino acids. Trimming removed 8 bases at V and 6 bases at J, with 23 bases between. Germline V lookup: CDR1 ENHRY, CDR2 SYGVKD. The CDR3: CAILPEIFRGPNEQFF. As DNA, the CDR3 is TGTGCCATCCTTCCGGAGATCTTTCGAGGGCCCAATGAGCAGTTCTTC.